A single sample is the source of the 14 T cell receptor beta chains below, sequenced in a study of PD-L1 blockade in urothelial cancer. Libraries were prepared by immunoSEQ multiplex PCR; TCRdb keeps only in-frame clonotypes and omits some of them. This sample has over 45,000 clones, with around 83% found just once. This sample's time point: pretreatment peripheral blood. The sample was PBMCs, taken around atezolizumab (anti-PD-L1) treatment. Receptors were obtained from a man between 60 and 70 years old with urothelial cancer.

This clone was recorded a few times. The chain recombines TRBV2 with TRBJ2-7; TRBD2 matches at 12 bases. Trimming cost V 6 bases and J 6 bases; bases outside gene matches: 9. This CDR3 is 15 amino acids long. Germline CDR1 and CDR2: SNHLY and FYNNEI. Here the CDR3 reads CASRPTSGSPSEQYF. The CDR3 DNA reads as TGTGCCAGCAGACCGACTAGCGGGAGCCCTAGCGAGCAGTACTTC.

This clone was seen only a few times. The rearrangement joins TRBV9 to TRBJ1-6; D is undetermined. Trimming removed 3 bases at V and 7 bases at J, with 8 bases between. The CDR3 runs 13 residues. Germline V CDR1 and CDR2: SGDLS, YYNGEE. The CDR3 DNA reads as TGTGCCAGCAGCGCCCACAACAATTCACCCCTCCACTTT. Encoded protein: CASSAHNNSPLHF. Full variable domain (rest looked up from reference TRBV9 and TRBJ1-6): DSGVTQTPKHLITATGQRVTLRCSPRSGDLSVYWYQQSLDQGLQFLIQYYNGEERAKGNILERFSAQQFPDLHSELNLSSLELGDSALYFCASSAHNNSPLHFGNGTRLTVT.

V and J are TRBV10-3 and TRBJ2-7; 7 bases match TRBD2. The CDR3 spans 14 residues. Per the germline V gene, CDR1 is ENHRY and CDR2 is SYGVKD. Trimming at V came to 7 bases and at J to 3 bases, leaving 9 bases not matched to a gene. The CDR3: CAIMRNAGVYEQYF. The CDR3 DNA reads as TGTGCCATCATGCGAAATGCGGGAGTCTACGAGCAGTACTTC.

Here the CDR3 reads CASSLEAYGYTF. Here the CDR3 DNA reads TGTGCCAGCAGCTTAGAAGCTTATGGCTACACCTTC. This chain links TRBV7-2 with TRBJ1-2; D is uncertain. V lost 1 base and J 5 bases, leaving 5 bases between the germline ends. CDR1 is SGHTA and CDR2 is FQGNSA in the germline V gene. The CDR3 is made up of 12 amino acids.

This sequence joins TRBV6-6 and TRBJ2-5; 8 bases map to TRBD1. The ends lost 3 bases at V and 5 bases at J; junction bases unmatched: 8. Germline V CDR1 and CDR2: MNHNY, SVGAGI (reference sequence). The CDR3 spans 15 residues. CDR3 DNA sequence: TGTGCCAGCAGTTATGGGCAGGGGGCAGGGGAGACCCAGTACTTC. Encoded protein: CASSYGQGAGETQYF.

J is TRBJ2-2 and V is TRBV6-1; 8 bases match TRBD2. The CDR3 covers 14 residues. The trim removed 6 bases at V and 7 bases at J, leaving 7 bases unmatched. Germline V gives CDR1 MNHNS, CDR2 SASEGT. CDR3 DNA sequence: TGTGCCAGCAGCGGGAGGGCCGAAGGCGGGGAGCTGTTTTTT. As protein: CASSGRAEGGELFF.

This chain links TRBV2 with TRBJ2-3; 11 nucleotides agree with TRBD1. Germline V lookup: CDR1 SNHLY, CDR2 FYNNEI. V was clipped by 7 bases and J by 4 bases; unmatched bases: 4. The CDR3 extends over 14 amino acids. DNA for the CDR3: TGTGCCAGCACCGCGGACAGGGGGCCAGATACGCAGTATTTT. It is translated as CASTADRGPDTQYF. The complete variable domain, with remaining parts taken from reference TRBV2 and TRBJ2-3, reads EPEVTQTPSHQVTQMGQEVILRCVPISNHLYFYWYRQILGQKVEFLVSFYNNEISEKSEIFDDQFSVERPDGSNFTLKIRSTKLEDSAMYFCASTADRGPDTQYFGPGTRLTVL.

This clone was seen just once. V is TRBV11-2 and J is TRBJ2-1, with D perhaps matching TRBD2 (6 bases). CDR3 size: 15 residues. CDR1 is SGHAT and CDR2 is FQNNGV in the germline V gene. V was clipped by 5 bases and J by 7 bases, with 18 bases between them. The CDR3 DNA reads TGTGCCAGCAGCCGGGACTTTTCCGCGGGGAATGAGCAGTTCTTC. It specifies CASSRDFSAGNEQFF.

The chain links TRBV29-1 to TRBJ2-7; D might be TRBD1 (6 bases). Trimming took off 6 bases at V and 6 bases at J, with 18 bases between the two ends. Germline V gene lookup returns CDR1 SQVTM and CDR2 ANQGSEA. CDR3 length: 13 residues. The CDR3 coding sequence is TGCAGCGTGGTGACAGGAGTTCGGTCCGAGCAGTACTTC. Protein product: CSVVTGVRSEQYF.

This chain uses TRBV7-9 with TRBJ2-7, with 7 bases identical to TRBD2. Losses at the gene ends were 0 bases for V and 8 bases for J; bases not matched to a gene: 10. Germline CDR1 and CDR2: SEHNR and FQNEAQ (reference sequence). The CDR3 runs to 15 residues. The CDR3 DNA reads TGTGCCAGCAGCTTAGCCCTAGCGGATCTACGAAAGCAGTACTTC. It translates to CASSLALADLRKQYF.

The J gene is TRBJ2-7, the V gene TRBV11-2; no clear D gene. CDR3 length equals 12 residues. The V end was cut by 8 bases, the J end by 5 bases, with 13 bases between. Germline CDR1 is SGHAT and CDR2 is FQNNGV. The CDR3 is CASVHGGNEQYF. DNA for the CDR3: TGTGCCAGCGTCCACGGTGGTAACGAGCAGTACTTC.

The chain employs TRBV5-5 and TRBJ2-1; 7 positions match TRBD2. This CDR3 contains 15 residues. CDR1 is SGHKS, CDR2 YYEKEE, per germline (reference sequence). V shed 3 bases and J 0 bases; nucleotides not matched to a gene: 3. The CDR3 DNA sequence: TGTGCCAGCAGCTCTAGCGGTAACTCCTACAATGAGCAGTTCTTC. Amino acids: CASSSSGNSYNEQFF.

V and J are TRBV5-1 and TRBJ2-1; 12 bases fit TRBD2. V shed 0 bases and J 0 bases; nucleotides not matched to a gene: 7. The CDR3 runs 19 residues. In germline, CDR1 is SGHRS, CDR2 YFSETQ. The CDR3 sequence is CASSLAGLAGTSSYNEQFF. CDR3 coding DNA: TGCGCCAGCAGCTTGGCGGGACTAGCGGGCACTAGCTCCTACAATGAGCAGTTCTTC. Variable domain in full (rest from reference TRBV5-1 and TRBJ2-1): KAGVTQTPRYLIKTRGQQVTLSCSPISGHRSVSWYQQTPGQGLQFLFEYFSETQRNKGNFPGRFSGRQFSNSRSEMNVSTLELGDSALYLCASSLAGLAGTSSYNEQFFGPGTRLTVL.

The chain recombines TRBV5-1 with TRBJ1-2, with 8 bases fitting TRBD1. V shed 4 bases and J 5 bases; nucleotides not matched to a gene: 4. The germline CDR1 and CDR2 sequences are SGHRS and YFSETQ. The CDR3 consists of 13 residues. The CDR3 nucleotides read TGCGCCAGCAGCCCCGGGACAGGATATGGCTACACCTTC. Translated, it gives CASSPGTGYGYTF.